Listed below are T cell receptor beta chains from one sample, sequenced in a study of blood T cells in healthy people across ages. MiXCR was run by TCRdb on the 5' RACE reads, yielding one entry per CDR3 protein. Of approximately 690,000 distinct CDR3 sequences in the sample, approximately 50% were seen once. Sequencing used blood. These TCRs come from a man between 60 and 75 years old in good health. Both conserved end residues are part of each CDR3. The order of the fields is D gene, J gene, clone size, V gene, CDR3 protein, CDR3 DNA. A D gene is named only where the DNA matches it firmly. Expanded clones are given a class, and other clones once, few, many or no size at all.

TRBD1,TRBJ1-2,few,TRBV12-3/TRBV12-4,CASSPYGQGANYGYTF,TGTGCCAGCAGTCCGTACGGACAGGGCGCTAACTATGGCTACACCTTC
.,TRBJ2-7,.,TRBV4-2,CASSQARTSGPSYEQYF,TGTGCCAGCAGCCAAGCCAGAACGAGCGGGCCCTCCTACGAGCAGTACTTC
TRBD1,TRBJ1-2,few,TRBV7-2,CASSPGQRGGYTF,TGTGCCAGCAGCCCGGGACAGAGAGGAGGCTACACCTTC
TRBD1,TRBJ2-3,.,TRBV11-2,CASSAGQGPPADTQYF,TGTGCCAGCAGCGCGGGACAGGGCCCTCCGGCGGATACGCAGTATTTT
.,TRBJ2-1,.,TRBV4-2,CASSQEGGAAGEQFF,TGTGCCAGCAGCCAAGAAGGGGGGGCCGCGGGGGAGCAGTTCTTC
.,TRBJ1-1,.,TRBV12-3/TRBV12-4,CASSALGGITEAFF,TGTGCCAGCAGCGCCCTGGGGGGTATTACTGAAGCTTTCTTT
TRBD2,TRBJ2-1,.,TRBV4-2,CASSQGAGLAGGGGEQFF,TGTGCCAGCAGCCAGGGTGCAGGACTAGCGGGGGGCGGAGGTGAGCAGTTCTTC
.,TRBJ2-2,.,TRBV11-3,CASSSGRDTGELFF,TGTGCCAGCAGCTCTGGACGTGACACCGGGGAGCTGTTTTTT
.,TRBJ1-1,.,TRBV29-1,CSVFRGGGTEAFF,TGCAGCGTTTTCAGGGGCGGAGGCACTGAAGCTTTCTTT
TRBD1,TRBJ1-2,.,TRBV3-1,CASSNTGGAGGYTF,TGTGCCAGCAGCAATACAGGGGGCGCCGGCGGCTACACCTTC
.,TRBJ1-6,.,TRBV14,CASSHPGVGSPLHF,TGTGCCAGCAGCCACCCAGGGGTTGGATCACCCCTCCACTTT
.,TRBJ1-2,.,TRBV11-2,CASSLDHNYGYTF,TGTGCCAGCAGCTTAGACCATAACTATGGCTACACCTTC
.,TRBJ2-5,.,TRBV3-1,CASCERNLQETQYF,TGTGCCAGCTGTGAGCGGAACCTCCAAGAGACCCAGTACTTC
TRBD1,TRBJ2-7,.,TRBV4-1,CASSQDNAYGQEEQYF,TGCGCCAGCAGCCAAGATAATGCATACGGACAGGAGGAGCAGTACTTC